These 9 T cell receptor beta chains came from one sample sequenced in a study of Graves' ophthalmopathy and Graves' hyperthyroidism. From RNA, the CDR3 regions of TCR beta chains were amplified and sequenced. RT-PCR in the first round used HTBI primers; a second-round multiplex PCR followed. TCRdb re-derived calls from the multiplex PCR reads in MiXCR, one entry per CDR3 protein. The sample has about 1.2 million distinct CDR3 sequences, less than 45% seen once. The sequenced material came from peripheral blood or thyroid tissue (not recorded which). These receptors came from an adult man with Graves' hyperthyroidism.

This chain links TRBV6-6 with TRBJ2-5, with D perhaps TRBD2 (5 bases). Germline V gene lookup returns CDR1 MNHNY and CDR2 SVGAGI (reference sequence). This CDR3 region has 12 residues. V lost 7 bases, J lost 5 bases, and 11 bases lay in between. CDR3 protein: CASKQTGETQYF. The DNA of the CDR3 is TGTGCCAGCAAACAGACGGGGGAGACCCAGTACTTC.

This clonotype was observed many times. V and J are TRBV20-1 and TRBJ2-7, with 9 bases that match TRBD2. Germline V lookup: CDR1 DFQATT, CDR2 SNEGSKA (reference sequence). CDR3 length: 15 residues. With 5 bases clipped from V and 4 bases from J, the junction kept 12 bases outside the gene matches. In DNA form, the CDR3 reads TGCAGTGCTCGCGATAGCGGGAGTTTTCGGTACGAGCAGTACTTC. It codes for CSARDSGSFRYEQYF.

This clonotype was recorded a few times. The chain carries TRBV7-2 and TRBJ2-2, with D possibly TRBD1 on 5 matching bases. CDR3 size: 15 residues. Germline-derived CDR1 and CDR2 are SGHTA and FQGNSA. Deletions cut 5 bases from V and 0 bases from J, with 10 bases between. The CDR3 DNA reads as TGTGCCAGCAGCCCGACAGCTTCGAACACCGGGGAGCTGTTTTTT. It encodes CASSPTASNTGELFF.

The rearrangement joins TRBV6-5 to TRBJ2-7; D is uncertain. The CDR3 is 16 amino acids. The germline CDR1 and CDR2 sequences are MNHEY and SVGAGI. V was trimmed by 5 bases and J by 5 bases, leaving 22 bases between them. CDR3 sequence: CASSVGSAVFVHEQYF. CDR3 sequence (DNA): TGTGCCAGCAGTGTTGGATCAGCCGTCTTTGTACACGAGCAGTACTTC.

This clonotype has a handful of counts. The chain has TRBV9 and TRBJ1-2; 8 nucleotides agree with TRBD1. The V and J ends lost 4 bases and 8 bases, in that order; junction bases with no gene match: 10. From germline, CDR1 is SGDLS and CDR2 YYNGEE. The CDR3 sequence is 14 residues long. CDR3 coding DNA: TGTGCCAGCAGCCATGACAGGGGCGCTGGGGGCTACACCTTC. Residues: CASSHDRGAGGYTF.

The J gene is TRBJ1-4, the V gene TRBV5-1, with a possible D match to TRBD1 (5 bases). V dropped 4 bases and J dropped 6 bases, with 7 bases sitting between them. This CDR3 has 12 amino acids. Per germline, CDR1 SGHRS and CDR2 YFSETQ. In DNA form, the CDR3 reads TGCGCCAGCAGCCTACAGGATGAAAAACTGTTTTTT. Its translation: CASSLQDEKLFF. The variable domain in full, with the rest retrieved from reference TRBV5-1 and TRBJ1-4, is KAGVTQTPRYLIKTRGQQVTLSCSPISGHRSVSWYQQTPGQGLQFLFEYFSETQRNKGNFPGRFSGRQFSNSRSEMNVSTLELGDSALYLCASSLQDEKLFFGSGTQLSVL.

At least ten counts were recorded for this clonotype. The chain has TRBV6-5 and TRBJ1-5, with 7 positions matching TRBD1. Germline V CDR1 and CDR2: MNHEY, SVGAGI. V shed 5 bases and J 6 bases; nucleotides not matched to a gene: 10. The CDR3 is 15 residues long. The CDR3 loop reads CASSKTGIRGQPQHF. CDR3 in DNA: TGTGCCAGCAGTAAGACAGGGATTCGGGGTCAGCCCCAGCATTTT.

This clonotype was seen at least ten times. CDR3 region: CASSQVDGGGNYGYTF. The CDR3, as DNA: TGTGCCAGCAGCCAAGTTGATGGCGGAGGCAACTATGGCTACACCTTC. The chain combines TRBV14 with TRBJ1-2; D gene unclear. Germline V gives CDR1 SGHDN, CDR2 FVKESK. With 1 base removed from V and 2 bases from J, the gap between germline ends came to 14 bases. The CDR3 has 16 residues.

The CDR3 DNA reads as TGTGCCAGCAGTTACCCCTCGGGAGAGGGACAGGAGACCCAGTACTTC. It specifies CASSYPSGEGQETQYF. The chain is built from TRBV6-6 and TRBJ2-5; D is possibly TRBD1 (7 bases). The CDR3 runs 16 residues. Trimming removed 2 bases at V and 5 bases at J, with 18 bases between. CDR1 and CDR2 (germline): MNHNY, SVGAGI (reference sequence).